The T cell receptor (beta chain) under discussion was sequenced for a study of T cell changes during pregnancy in multiple sclerosis. Data came from immunoSEQ multiplex PCR; TCRdb stores just in-frame clones and leaves some out. The repertoire holds some 80,000 clones, with more than 70% as singletons. V shed 1 base and J shed 8 bases, with 11 bases lying between them. Germline lookup yields CDR1 MNHEY and CDR2 SVGAGI. CDR3 length: 14 residues. This TCR was sampled from a female donor in good health, enrolled as a control in a pregnancy study. V and J are TRBV6-5 and TRBJ1-4; tentative D call: TRBD1 (6 bases). Here the sequenced sample was peripheral blood, taken in the first trimester of pregnancy. DNA of the CDR3: TGTGCCAGCAGTTACTTCAGGGGAGCCGAAAAACTGTTTTTT. Its protein is CASSYFRGAEKLFF.